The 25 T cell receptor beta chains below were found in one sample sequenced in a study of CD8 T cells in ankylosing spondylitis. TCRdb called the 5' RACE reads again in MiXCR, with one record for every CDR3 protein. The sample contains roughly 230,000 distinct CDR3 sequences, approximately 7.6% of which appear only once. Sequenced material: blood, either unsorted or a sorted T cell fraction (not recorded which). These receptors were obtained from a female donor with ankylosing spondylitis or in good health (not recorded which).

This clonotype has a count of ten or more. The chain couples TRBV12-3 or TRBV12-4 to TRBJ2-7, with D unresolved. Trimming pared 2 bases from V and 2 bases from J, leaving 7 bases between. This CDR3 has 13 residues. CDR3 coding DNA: TGTGCCAGCAGTTTACAGGCACCCTACGAGCAGTACTTC. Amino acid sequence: CASSLQAPYEQYF.

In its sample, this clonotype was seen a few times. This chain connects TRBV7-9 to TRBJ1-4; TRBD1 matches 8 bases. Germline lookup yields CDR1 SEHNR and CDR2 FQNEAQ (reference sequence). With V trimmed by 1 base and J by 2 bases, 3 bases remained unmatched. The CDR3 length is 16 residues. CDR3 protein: CASSLDRQGTNEKLFF. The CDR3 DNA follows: TGTGCCAGCAGCTTAGACCGACAGGGGACTAATGAAAAACTGTTTTTT.

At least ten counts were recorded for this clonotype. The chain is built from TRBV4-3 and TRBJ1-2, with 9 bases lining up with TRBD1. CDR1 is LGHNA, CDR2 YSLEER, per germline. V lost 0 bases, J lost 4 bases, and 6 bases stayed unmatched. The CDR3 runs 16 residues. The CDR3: CASSQDVGDRVYGYTF. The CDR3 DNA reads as TGCGCCAGCAGCCAAGATGTCGGGGACAGGGTCTATGGCTACACCTTC.

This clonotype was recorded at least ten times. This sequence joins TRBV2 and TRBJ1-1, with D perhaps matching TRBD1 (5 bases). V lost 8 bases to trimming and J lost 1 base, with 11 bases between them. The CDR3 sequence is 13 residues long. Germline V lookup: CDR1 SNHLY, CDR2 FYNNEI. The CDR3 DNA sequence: TGTGCCAGCCGGGGCCTGGGGAACACTGAAGCTTTCTTT. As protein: CASRGLGNTEAFF. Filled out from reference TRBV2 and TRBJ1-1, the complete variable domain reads EPEVTQTPSHQVTQMGQEVILRCVPISNHLYFYWYRQILGQKVEFLVSFYNNEISEKSEIFDDQFSVERPDGSNFTLKIRSTKLEDSAMYFCASRGLGNTEAFFGQGTRLTVV.

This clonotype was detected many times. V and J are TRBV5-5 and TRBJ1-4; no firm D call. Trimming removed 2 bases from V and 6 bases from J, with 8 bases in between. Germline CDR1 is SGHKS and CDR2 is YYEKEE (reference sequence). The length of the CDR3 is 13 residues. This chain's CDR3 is CASSFWGDEKLFF. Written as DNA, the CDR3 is TGTGCCAGCAGCTTCTGGGGTGATGAAAAACTGTTTTTT.

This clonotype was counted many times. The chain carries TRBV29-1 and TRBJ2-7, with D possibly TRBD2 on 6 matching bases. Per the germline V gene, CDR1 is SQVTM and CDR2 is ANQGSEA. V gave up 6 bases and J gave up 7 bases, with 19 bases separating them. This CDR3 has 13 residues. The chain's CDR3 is CSVRGTLGGEQYF. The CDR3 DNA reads TGCAGCGTCCGAGGGACTTTGGGTGGGGAGCAGTACTTC.

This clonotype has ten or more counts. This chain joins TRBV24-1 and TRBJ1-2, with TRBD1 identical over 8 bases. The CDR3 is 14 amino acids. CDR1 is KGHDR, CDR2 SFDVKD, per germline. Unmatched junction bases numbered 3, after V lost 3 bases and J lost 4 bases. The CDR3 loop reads CATSDPGQAYGYTF. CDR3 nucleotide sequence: TGTGCCACCAGTGATCCGGGACAGGCCTATGGCTACACCTTC.

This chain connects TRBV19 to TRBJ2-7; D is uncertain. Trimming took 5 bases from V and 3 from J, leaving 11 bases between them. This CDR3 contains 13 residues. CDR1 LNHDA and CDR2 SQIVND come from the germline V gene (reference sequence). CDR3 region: CASSVTRDYEQYF. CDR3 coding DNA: TGTGCCAGTAGTGTTACCAGAGACTACGAGCAGTACTTC.

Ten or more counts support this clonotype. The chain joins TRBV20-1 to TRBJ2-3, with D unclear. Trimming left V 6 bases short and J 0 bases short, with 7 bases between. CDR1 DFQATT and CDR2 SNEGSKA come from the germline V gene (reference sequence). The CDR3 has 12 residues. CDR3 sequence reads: CSAPSSTDTQYF. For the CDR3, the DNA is TGCAGTGCCCCTTCTAGCACAGATACGCAGTATTTT.

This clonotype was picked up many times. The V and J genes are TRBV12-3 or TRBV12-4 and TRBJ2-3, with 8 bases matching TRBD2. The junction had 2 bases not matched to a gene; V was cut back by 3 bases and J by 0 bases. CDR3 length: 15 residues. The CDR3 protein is CASSFTSGSTDTQYF. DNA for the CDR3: TGTGCCAGCAGTTTCACTAGCGGAAGCACAGATACGCAGTATTTT.

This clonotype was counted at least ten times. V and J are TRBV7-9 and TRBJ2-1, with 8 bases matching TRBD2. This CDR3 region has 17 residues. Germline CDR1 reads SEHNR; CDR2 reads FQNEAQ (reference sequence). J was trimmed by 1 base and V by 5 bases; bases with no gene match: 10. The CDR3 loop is CASSPPGGLASYNEQFF. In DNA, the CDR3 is TGTGCCAGCAGCCCACCTGGCGGACTAGCTTCCTACAATGAGCAGTTCTTC.

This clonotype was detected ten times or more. The CDR3: CASSPMGQGSQPQHF. As DNA, the CDR3 is TGTGCCAGCAGCCCTATGGGACAGGGGTCCCAGCCCCAGCATTTT. This rearrangement joins TRBV12-3 or TRBV12-4 to TRBJ1-5; the match to TRBD1 covers 10 bases. The CDR3 contains 15 residues. With 6 bases clipped from V and 7 bases from J, the junction kept 9 bases outside the gene matches.

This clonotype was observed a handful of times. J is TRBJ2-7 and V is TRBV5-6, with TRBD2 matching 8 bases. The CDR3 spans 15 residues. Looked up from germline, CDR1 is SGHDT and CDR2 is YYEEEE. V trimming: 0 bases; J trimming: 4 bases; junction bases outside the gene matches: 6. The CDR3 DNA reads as TGTGCCAGCAGCTTGGCAGCGGGAGTGGAGTACGAGCAGTACTTC. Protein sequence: CASSLAAGVEYEQYF.

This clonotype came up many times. DNA for the CDR3: TGTGCCAGCGGAATAGGGAGCTCTGGGGCCAACGTCCTGACTTTC. This gives the protein CASGIGSSGANVLTF. The genes are TRBV28 and TRBJ2-6; D might be TRBD2 (5 bases). V was cut by 8 bases and J by 0 bases, with 11 bases left in between. This CDR3 is built from 15 residues. In germline, CDR1 is MDHEN, CDR2 SYDVKM.

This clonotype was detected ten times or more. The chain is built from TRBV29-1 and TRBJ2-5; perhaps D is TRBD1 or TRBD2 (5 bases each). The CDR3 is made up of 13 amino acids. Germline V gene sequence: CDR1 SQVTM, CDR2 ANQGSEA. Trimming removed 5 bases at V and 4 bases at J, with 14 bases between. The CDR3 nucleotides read TGCAGCGTTCCGGGACCAGAAAGAGAGACCCAGTACTTC. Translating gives CSVPGPERETQYF.

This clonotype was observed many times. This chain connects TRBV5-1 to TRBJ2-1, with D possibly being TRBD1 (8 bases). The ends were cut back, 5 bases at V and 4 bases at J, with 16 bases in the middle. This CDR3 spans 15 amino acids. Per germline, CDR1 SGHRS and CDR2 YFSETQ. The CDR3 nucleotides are TGCGCCAGCAGAGCACAGGGGGAGGGATACAATGAGCAGTTCTTC. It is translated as CASRAQGEGYNEQFF.

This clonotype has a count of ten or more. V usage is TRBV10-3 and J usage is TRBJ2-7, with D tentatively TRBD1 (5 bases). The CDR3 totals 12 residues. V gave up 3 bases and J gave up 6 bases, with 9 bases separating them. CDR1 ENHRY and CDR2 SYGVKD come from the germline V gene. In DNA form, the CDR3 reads TGTGCCATCAGTGACAGGGCAAGCGAGCAGTACTTC. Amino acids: CAISDRASEQYF.

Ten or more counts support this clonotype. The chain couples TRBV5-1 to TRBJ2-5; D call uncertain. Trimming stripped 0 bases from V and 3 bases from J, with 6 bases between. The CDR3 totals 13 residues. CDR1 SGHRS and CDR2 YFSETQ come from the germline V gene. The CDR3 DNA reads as TGCGCCAGCAGCTTGGTTCTAGAAGAGACCCAGTACTTC. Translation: CASSLVLEETQYF. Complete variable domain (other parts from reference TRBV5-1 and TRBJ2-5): KAGVTQTPRYLIKTRGQQVTLSCSPISGHRSVSWYQQTPGQGLQFLFEYFSETQRNKGNFPGRFSGRQFSNSRSEMNVSTLELGDSALYLCASSLVLEETQYFGPGTRLLVL.

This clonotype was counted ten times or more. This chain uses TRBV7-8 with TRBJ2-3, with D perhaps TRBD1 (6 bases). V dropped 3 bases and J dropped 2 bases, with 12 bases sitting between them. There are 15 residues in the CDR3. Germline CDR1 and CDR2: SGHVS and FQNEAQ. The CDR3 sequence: CASSFGQTITDTQYF. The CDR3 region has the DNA TGTGCCAGCAGCTTTGGACAGACTATCACAGATACGCAGTATTTT.

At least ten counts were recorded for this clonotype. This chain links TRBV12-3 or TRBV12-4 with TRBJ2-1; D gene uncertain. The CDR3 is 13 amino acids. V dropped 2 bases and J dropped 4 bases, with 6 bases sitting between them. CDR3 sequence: CASSLYLYNEQFF. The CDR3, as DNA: TGTGCCAGCAGTTTATACCTATACAATGAGCAGTTCTTC.

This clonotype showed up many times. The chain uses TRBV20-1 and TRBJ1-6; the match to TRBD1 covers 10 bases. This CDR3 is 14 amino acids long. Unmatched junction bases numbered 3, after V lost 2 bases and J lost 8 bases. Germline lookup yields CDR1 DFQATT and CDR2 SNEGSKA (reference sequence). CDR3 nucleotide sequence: TGCAGTGCTAGACCCGGGACAGGGGATTCACCCCTCCACTTT. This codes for CSARPGTGDSPLHF.

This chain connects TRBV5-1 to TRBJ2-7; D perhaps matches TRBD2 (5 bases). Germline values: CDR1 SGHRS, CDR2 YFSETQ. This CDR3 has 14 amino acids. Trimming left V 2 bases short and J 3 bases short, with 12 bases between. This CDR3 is CASSFPEGGYEQYF. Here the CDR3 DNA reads TGCGCCAGCAGCTTCCCAGAGGGTGGCTACGAGCAGTACTTC.

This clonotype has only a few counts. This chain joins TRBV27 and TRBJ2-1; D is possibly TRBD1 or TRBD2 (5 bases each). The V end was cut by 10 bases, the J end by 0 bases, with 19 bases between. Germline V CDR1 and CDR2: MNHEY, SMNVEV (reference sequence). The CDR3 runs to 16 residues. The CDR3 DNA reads TGTGCCACTAGATTGGGGACGCCGAGCTCCTACAATGAGCAGTTCTTC. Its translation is CATRLGTPSSYNEQFF.

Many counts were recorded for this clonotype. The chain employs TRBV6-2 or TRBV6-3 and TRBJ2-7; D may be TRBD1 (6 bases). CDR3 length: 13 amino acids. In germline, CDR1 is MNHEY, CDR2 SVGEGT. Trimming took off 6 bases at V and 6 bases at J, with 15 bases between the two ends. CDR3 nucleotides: TGTGCCAGCAGACGATCACAGGGATCCGAGCAGTACTTC. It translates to CASRRSQGSEQYF.

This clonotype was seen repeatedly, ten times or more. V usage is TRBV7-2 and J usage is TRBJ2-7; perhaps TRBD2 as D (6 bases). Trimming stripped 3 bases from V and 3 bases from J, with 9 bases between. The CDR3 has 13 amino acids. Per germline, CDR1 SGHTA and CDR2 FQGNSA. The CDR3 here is CASSLTRGYEQYF. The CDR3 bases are TGTGCCAGCAGCTTGACTAGGGGCTACGAGCAGTACTTC.